This entry describes one TCR beta chain. The table lists this clonotype with a few counts. The target of this receptor is not known. Base-call qualities are not available, and no considerably larger clone is one nucleotide away. The library was built by means of RT-PCR. These reads were obtained on an Illumina HiSeq 2500. TCRdb reran the public reads through fastp at Q25 and MiXCR, keeping productive beta chains. CDR3 protein duplicates are merged, each entry listing the most common genes and DNA. In this sample the table shows 500,000 to 750,000 distinct CDR3 sequences, less than 15% of which occur a single time. 11% of the sample is held by the ten biggest clonotypes. This entry is derived from a study of response to subunit inactivated influenza vaccine (dated by TCRdb to 2017 to 2018). For context, the study as a whole: Deep quantitative T cell receptor repertoire profiling was used in the study to track responses to a trivalent subunit inactivated influenza vaccine. What the research found in general, with its limitations: According to the authors, only a limited number of new T cells may be recruited by each seasonal influenza vaccination.

The CDR3 goes from the cysteine to the phenylalanine over 15 residues. Only the CDR3 DNA stays, 45 bases, in frame from base 1. Trimming leaves V shorter by 6 bases and J shorter by 1 base, with the junction holding 6 bases beyond the gene matches. The CDR1 and CDR2 encoded by the germline V gene (reference sequence) are SEHNR and FQNEAQ. Source: PBMCs from blood, taken about 11 days after vaccination. The source is a man aged 50 to 60 who received an inactivated influenza vaccine. Donor details come from another sample of the same person, matched by shared clones. Recombination connected TRBV7-9 to TRBJ2-1; 7 bases in the junction line up with TRBD2. The CDR3 region: CASRPSGVSYNEQFF. The bases are TGTGCCAGCAGACCGAGCGGGGTTTCCTACAATGAGCAGTTCTTC.